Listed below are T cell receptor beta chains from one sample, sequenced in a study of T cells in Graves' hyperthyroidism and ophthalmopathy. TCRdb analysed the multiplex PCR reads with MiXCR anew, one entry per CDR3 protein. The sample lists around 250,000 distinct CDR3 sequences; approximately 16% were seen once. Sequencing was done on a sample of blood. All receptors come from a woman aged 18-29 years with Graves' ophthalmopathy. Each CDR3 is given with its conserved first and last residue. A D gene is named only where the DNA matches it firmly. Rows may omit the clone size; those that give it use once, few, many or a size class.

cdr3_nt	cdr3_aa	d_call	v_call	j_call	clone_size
TGTGCCAGCAGTTTGACTAGCGGGGGCGTTCAAGAGACCCAGTACTTC	CASSLTSGGVQETQYF	TRBD2	TRBV6-9	TRBJ2-5	once
TGTGCCAGCAGCTTAGTGGGGACAGTGTCCTGGAACACTGAAGCTTTCTTT	CASSLVGTVSWNTEAFF	TRBD1	TRBV11-3	TRBJ1-1	few
TGTGCCAGCAGCTGGGGGACAGGACCAACCTACGAGCAGTACTTC	CASSWGTGPTYEQYF	TRBD1	TRBV5-6	TRBJ2-7	many
TGTGCCAGCAGTGCCTCTTGGGTGAACACTGAAGCTTTCTTT	CASSASWVNTEAFF	NA	TRBV25-1	TRBJ1-1	many
TGTGCCAGCAGCCGAGGGACTCAAGAGACCCAGTACTTC	CASSRGTQETQYF	NA	TRBV3-1	TRBJ2-5	many
TGCAGTGCAGAGGACCCTAGCTCCTACAATGAGCAGTTCTTC	CSAEDPSSYNEQFF	NA	TRBV20-1	TRBJ2-1	many
TGTGCCAGTAGTAACCCTTGGGACAGGGGGAATAACACTGAAGCTTTCTTT	CASSNPWDRGNNTEAFF	TRBD1	TRBV19	TRBJ1-1	many
TGTGCCAGCAGCTTGCAATTAGGCTACGAGCAGTACTTC	CASSLQLGYEQYF	NA	TRBV7-9	TRBJ2-7	many
TGTGCCAGCAACCGGGGTCTCGCAGATACGCAGTATTTT	CASNRGLADTQYF	NA	TRBV7-3	TRBJ2-3	many
TGTGCCAGCAGCTTAGAGAGGGGAGCATACAATGAGCAGTTCTTC	CASSLERGAYNEQFF	NA	TRBV7-9	TRBJ2-1	many
TGTGCCAGCAGCCGGGGGGGGGCCGCGGCCCTAAACTATGGCTACACCTTC	CASSRGGAAALNYGYTF	NA	TRBV7-2	TRBJ1-2	many
TGTGCCAGCAGCCCAGACCCTCCCGCGGGAGAAAAGGGTGAGCAGTTCTTC	CASSPDPPAGEKGEQFF	TRBD2	TRBV13	TRBJ2-1	many
TGTGCCAGCAGCTCTATGGGGACCGAGCAGTACTTC	CASSSMGTEQYF	NA	TRBV11-3	TRBJ2-7	many
TGTGCCAGCAGGCCGACCCGGGACAGGGGAATATATGGCAATCAGCCCCAGCATTTT	CASRPTRDRGIYGNQPQHF	TRBD1	TRBV7-8	TRBJ1-5	few
TGTGCCAGCTCACCAGGGCAGGGAATTGACTATGGCTACACCTTC	CASSPGQGIDYGYTF	NA	TRBV18	TRBJ1-2	many
TGTGCCAGCAGCTTAACTCGGACTAGCGGGAGGTACAATGAGCAGTTCTTC	CASSLTRTSGRYNEQFF	TRBD2	TRBV7-2	TRBJ2-1	NA
TGTGCCAGCAGTCTTAATAAGTATGAGCAGTTCTTC	CASSLNKYEQFF	NA	TRBV6-1	TRBJ2-1	many
TGTGCCAGCAGGCCCCGGGACAGAGACACCGGGGAGCTGTTTTTT	CASRPRDRDTGELFF	TRBD1	TRBV11-2	TRBJ2-2	many
TGTGCCACCAGCAGAGTTTCGGGGAGAGAGACCCAGTACTTC	CATSRVSGRETQYF	NA	TRBV15	TRBJ2-5	many
TGTGCCAGTAGTAAGTGGACGGGGAACACTGAAGCTTTCTTT	CASSKWTGNTEAFF	NA	TRBV19	TRBJ1-1	many
TGCAGTTTCGTGAGGACTGAGAATGAAAAACTGTTTTTT	CSFVRTENEKLFF	NA	TRBV20-1	TRBJ1-4	many
TGTGCCAGCAGCGCTTGGCGGGGGGGCACCTACGAGCAGTACTTC	CASSAWRGGTYEQYF	TRBD2	TRBV7-6	TRBJ2-7	many
TGTGCCAGCAGCCACCCGACTCGGAGGGATACGCAGTATTTT	CASSHPTRRDTQYF	NA	TRBV14	TRBJ2-3	many
TGTGCCAGCAGCTTATCACAGCTGAACACTGAAGCTTTCTTT	CASSLSQLNTEAFF	NA	TRBV11-2	TRBJ1-1	many
TGTGCCAGCAGCCCTAGACAGGGGGCATACTACGAGCAGTACTTC	CASSPRQGAYYEQYF	TRBD1	TRBV6-1	TRBJ2-7	many
TGCGCCAGCAGCTTTCGTAGCGGGATGACAGATACGCAGTATTTT	CASSFRSGMTDTQYF	TRBD2	TRBV5-1	TRBJ2-3	many
TGCAGCGTGGAGGGGAGGGGAGGTGGCTACACCTTC	CSVEGRGGGYTF	NA	TRBV29-1	TRBJ1-2	many
TGTGCCAGCAGCCCTCCAACAGGGGGCCGAGCTGAAGCTTTCTTT	CASSPPTGGRAEAFF	TRBD1	TRBV7-8	TRBJ1-1	many
TGTGCCAGCAGCTTAGGCGGGGTAATGGAGACCCAGTACTTC	CASSLGGVMETQYF	NA	TRBV7-2	TRBJ2-5	many
TGTGCCAGCAGGTATAGCGATTCACCCCTCCACTTT	CASRYSDSPLHF	NA	TRBV28	TRBJ1-6	many
TGTGCCAGCAGCCCATCTAGCTCCCAAGAGACCCAGTACTTC	CASSPSSSQETQYF	NA	TRBV7-3	TRBJ2-5	many
TGTGCCAGCAGCTTAGGGAGGGAGAATGAGCAGTTCTTC	CASSLGRENEQFF	NA	TRBV13	TRBJ2-1	many
TGTGCCAGCACCAGAAGGCCGAATAGCAATCAGCCCCAGCATTTT	CASTRRPNSNQPQHF	NA	TRBV2	TRBJ1-5	NA
TGTGCCAGCAGCGTAGGGGTCGGGGACACTGAAGCTTTCTTT	CASSVGVGDTEAFF	NA	TRBV9	TRBJ1-1	many
TGTGCCTGGAGTGAGTCGGGTAACTATGGCTACACCTTC	CAWSESGNYGYTF	NA	TRBV30	TRBJ1-2	many
TGTGCCAGCGGGACTACCGCCTACGAGCAGTACTTC	CASGTTAYEQYF	TRBD2	TRBV28	TRBJ2-7	many
TGCGCCAGCAGCTTGGGGGACAGCCCTAATGAAAAACTGTTTTTT	CASSLGDSPNEKLFF	TRBD1	TRBV5-1	TRBJ1-4	many
TGCGCCAGCAGCTTGACAGGGGACACCGGGGAGCTGTTTTTT	CASSLTGDTGELFF	TRBD1	TRBV5-1	TRBJ2-2	many
TGTGCCAGCAGTTTAGCTACCGGGGAGGAGCAGTACTTC	CASSLATGEEQYF	NA	TRBV27	TRBJ2-7	many
TGCAGTGCTAGGGGTGGGGACCCTGGGGCCAACGTCCTGACTTTC	CSARGGDPGANVLTF	NA	TRBV20-1	TRBJ2-6	many
TGTGCCAGCAGCTTAGTTGTAGGAAGACCGAACACTGAAGCTTTCTTT	CASSLVVGRPNTEAFF	NA	TRBV7-8	TRBJ1-1	many
TGTGCCAGCAGCCAAGATGATAAGTTCTCCGCTGAAGCTTTCTTT	CASSQDDKFSAEAFF	NA	TRBV3-1	TRBJ1-1	many
TGTGCCAGCCTCTTTGGGGTCTATGGCTACACCTTC	CASLFGVYGYTF	NA	TRBV2	TRBJ1-2	many
TGTGCCAGCAGTACCAACCCAGGGGGAATAGCCTATGGCTACACCTTC	CASSTNPGGIAYGYTF	TRBD1	TRBV12-3/TRBV12-4	TRBJ1-2	many
TGTGCCAGCAGTTTATGGGAGAACACTGAAGCTTTCTTT	CASSLWENTEAFF	NA	TRBV28	TRBJ1-1	many
TGCAGTGCGTCGGGATGGCGGAACACCGGGGAGCTGTTTTTT	CSASGWRNTGELFF	NA	TRBV20-1	TRBJ2-2	many
TGTGCCAGCAGCCCTCAGGGGGTGGATTATGGCTACACCTTC	CASSPQGVDYGYTF	TRBD1	TRBV3-1	TRBJ1-2	many
TGTGCCAGCAGTCCTACAGCAGGGGGCGATCAGCCCCAGCATTTT	CASSPTAGGDQPQHF	TRBD1	TRBV12-3/TRBV12-4	TRBJ1-5	many
TGCAGTGCTAGAAACACCGGACAGCATAGCAATCAGCCCCAGCATTTT	CSARNTGQHSNQPQHF	NA	TRBV20-1	TRBJ1-5	many
TGTGCCAGCAGACCGGGACAGTTTAGCAATCAGCCCCAGCATTTT	CASRPGQFSNQPQHF	TRBD1	TRBV6-2/TRBV6-3	TRBJ1-5	many
TGTGCCAGCACCTCTGGGACTTCTCGGCAGTTCTTC	CASTSGTSRQFF	NA	TRBV6-2/TRBV6-3	TRBJ2-1	many